Each of the 4 T cell receptor beta chains below was sequenced from the same sample in a study of beta chain features in type 1 diabetes. Reverse transcribing all isolated RNA meant expressed TCRB transcripts were sequenced. Using immunoSEQ multiplex PCR, the repertoire was profiled, and TCRdb retains in-frame clones only, with some absent. The sample contains hundreds of thousands of clones, around a sixth of which appear only once. The sequenced sample consisted of naive CD4+ T cells from blood. These receptors all come from a man between 18 and 29 years old in good health.

The chain couples TRBV5-4 to TRBJ2-1; possible D gene TRBD2, 5 bases. The germline gives CDR1 SGHNT, CDR2 YYREEE (reference sequence). The CDR3 loop spans 13 amino acids. Trimming cost V 0 bases and J 7 bases, with 8 bases left between them. The CDR3 DNA is TGTGCCAGCAGCTTGGAAGGGAGTAATGAGCAGTTCTTC. As protein: CASSLEGSNEQFF.

The chain links TRBV4-3 to TRBJ1-2; D remains ambiguous. Per the germline V gene, CDR1 is LGHNA and CDR2 is YSLEER. The CDR3 has 14 residues. Trimming took 0 bases from V and 7 from J, leaving 12 bases between them. CDR3 in amino acids: CASSQDRGRGGYTF. CDR3 DNA sequence: TGCGCCAGCAGCCAAGACAGAGGGAGAGGTGGCTACACCTTC.

This clone was observed a handful of times. The chain has TRBV10-3 and TRBJ1-1, with TRBD1 matching over 9 bases. Per the germline V gene, CDR1 is ENHRY and CDR2 is SYGVKD. The CDR3 spans 13 residues. Trimming at V came to 8 bases and at J to 7 bases, leaving 8 bases not matched to a gene. The CDR3 DNA sequence: TGTGCCATCGTGGACAGGGGAAGGGGTGAAGCTTTCTTT. This sequence encodes CAIVDRGRGEAFF.

V usage is TRBV29-1 and J usage is TRBJ2-2; D possibly matches TRBD1 or TRBD2 (7 bases each). Germline values: CDR1 SQVTM, CDR2 ANQGSEA. The CDR3 spans 14 residues. V was trimmed by 5 bases and J by 2 bases, leaving 12 bases between them. The CDR3 DNA is TGCAGCGTTAAGCGGGACAGTAACACCGGGGAGCTGTTTTTT. Protein: CSVKRDSNTGELFF.